This T cell receptor beta chain was captured by sequencing in a study of cytomegalovirus exposure and HLA in healthy donors. General study findings and limits: Some V segments, TRBV6-2 and TRBV6-3 among them, were indistinguishable and were therefore excluded. As confirmed in vitro, a few CMV-associated chains were specific for CMV antigens. Previous analysis showed most TCR beta V segments were productive about 87% or about 30% of the time.

Trimming took 2 bases from V and 4 from J, leaving 14 bases between them. This CDR3 spans 15 amino acids. Per germline, CDR1 SGHTA and CDR2 FQGTGA. With respect to this clone: What it binds is unknown.

The PCR used 60 Vbeta and 13 Jbeta primers. TCRdb's copy holds only in-frame clones and misses some; the assay was immunoSEQ multiplex PCR. The data show 70,000 or so clones, with 80% to 90% seen just once and about 12% held by the top ten. Sequencing input: PBMCs. The sequence came from a woman aged 30 to 39 in good health and CMV-seropositive. V usage is TRBV7-3 and J usage is TRBJ1-2, with no clear D. CDR3 nucleotides: TGTGCCAGCAGCTTAGATTCGGGAGTAAGCTATGGCTACACCTTC. Translation: CASSLDSGVSYGYTF.